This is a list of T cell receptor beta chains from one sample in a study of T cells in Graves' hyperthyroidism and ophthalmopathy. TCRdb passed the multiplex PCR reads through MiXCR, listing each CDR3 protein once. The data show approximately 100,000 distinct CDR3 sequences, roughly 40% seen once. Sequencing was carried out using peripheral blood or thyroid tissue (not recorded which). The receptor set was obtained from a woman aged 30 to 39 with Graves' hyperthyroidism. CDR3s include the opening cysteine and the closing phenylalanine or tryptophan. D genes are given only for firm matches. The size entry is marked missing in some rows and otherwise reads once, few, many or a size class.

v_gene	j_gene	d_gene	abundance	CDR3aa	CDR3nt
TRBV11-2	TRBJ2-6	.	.	CASSLEQLGMVLTF	TGTGCCAGCAGCTTAGAGCAGCTAGGCATGGTCCTGACTTTC
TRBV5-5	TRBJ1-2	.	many	CASSYLANYGYTF	TGTGCCAGCAGCTATTTGGCTAACTATGGCTACACCTTC
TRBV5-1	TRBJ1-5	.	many	CASSLVGGQSNQPQHF	TGCGCCAGCAGCTTGGTTGGGGGCCAATCTAATCAGCCCCAGCATTTT
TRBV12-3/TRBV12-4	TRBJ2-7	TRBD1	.	CASSPRDSDYEQYF	TGTGCCAGCAGTCCACGGGACAGCGACTACGAGCAGTACTTC
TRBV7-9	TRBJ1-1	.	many	CASSFPSRGLVNTEAFF	TGTGCCAGCAGCTTTCCCAGCAGAGGACTTGTGAACACTGAAGCTTTCTTT
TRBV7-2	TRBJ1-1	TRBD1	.	CASSWPGQMNTEAFF	TGTGCCAGCAGTTGGCCGGGACAGATGAACACTGAAGCTTTCTTT
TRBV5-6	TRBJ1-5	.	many	CASSVQGRRPNQPQHF	TGTGCCAGCAGCGTCCAGGGCCGTCGCCCTAATCAGCCCCAGCATTTT
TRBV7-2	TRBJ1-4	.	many	CASSWGQGFEKLFF	TGTGCCAGCAGCTGGGGGCAGGGGTTTGAAAAACTGTTTTTT
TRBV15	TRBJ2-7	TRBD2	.	CATLSTSGVGSYEQYF	TGTGCCACCCTATCGACTAGCGGGGTGGGCTCCTACGAGCAGTACTTC
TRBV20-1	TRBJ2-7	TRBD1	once	CSAIPGQGTYEQYF	TGCAGTGCTATACCGGGACAGGGGACCTACGAGCAGTACTTC
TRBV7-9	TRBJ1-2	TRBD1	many	CASSSGTGVYYGYTF	TGTGCCAGCAGCTCCGGGACAGGGGTGTACTATGGGTACACCTTC
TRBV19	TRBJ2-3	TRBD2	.	CASMSGSSTDTQYF	TGTGCCAGTATGAGCGGGAGTAGCACAGATACGCAGTATTTT
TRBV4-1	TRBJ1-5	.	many	CASSHRGGGQPQHF	TGCGCCAGCAGCCACCGAGGGGGAGGACAGCCCCAGCATTTT
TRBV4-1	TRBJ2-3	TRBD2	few	CASSGASGPSTDTQYF	TGCGCCAGCAGCGGGGCTAGCGGGCCTAGCACAGATACGCAGTATTTT
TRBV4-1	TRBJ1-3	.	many	CASSQTMAGNTIYF	TGCGCCAGCAGTCAGACTATGGCTGGAAACACCATATATTTT
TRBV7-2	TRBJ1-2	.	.	CASSLRDRGYTF	TGTGCCAGCAGCTTACGGGATCGCGGCTACACCTTC
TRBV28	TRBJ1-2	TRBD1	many	CASRTTGYGYTF	TGTGCCAGCAGGACGACAGGGTATGGCTACACCTTC
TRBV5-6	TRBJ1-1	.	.	CASSLPGGVTEAFF	TGTGCCAGCAGCCTGCCTGGGGGGGTCACTGAAGCTTTCTTT
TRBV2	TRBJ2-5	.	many	CASLYTPDNQETQYF	TGTGCCAGCTTGTACACGCCGGACAACCAAGAGACCCAGTACTTC
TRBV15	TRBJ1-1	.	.	CATSSQVPPGRNTEAFF	TGTGCCACCAGCAGCCAAGTCCCACCGGGACGGAACACTGAAGCTTTCTTT
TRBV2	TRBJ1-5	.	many	CASSLTEGNQPQHF	TGTGCCAGCTCCCTTACAGAAGGCAATCAGCCCCAGCATTTT
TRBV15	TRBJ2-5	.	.	CAASSEAWGETQYF	TGTGCCGCCAGCAGCGAAGCGTGGGGAGAGACCCAGTACTTC
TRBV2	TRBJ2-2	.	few	CASIPSGRPTGELFF	TGTGCCAGCATTCCTTCAGGCAGGCCCACCGGGGAGCTGTTTTTT
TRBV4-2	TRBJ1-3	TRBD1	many	CASSHRETGSGNTIYF	TGTGCCAGCAGCCACCGCGAGACAGGGTCTGGAAACACCATATATTTT
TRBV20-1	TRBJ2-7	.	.	CGAPRGTGVYEQYF	TGCGGTGCTCCTAGGGGGACTGGCGTGTACGAGCAGTACTTC
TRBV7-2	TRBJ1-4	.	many	CASSPWKDFEKLFF	TGTGCCAGCAGCCCGTGGAAGGATTTTGAAAAACTGTTTTTT
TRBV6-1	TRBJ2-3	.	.	CACRPTGTDTQYF	TGTGCCTGCAGGCCGACGGGCACAGATACGCAGTATTTT
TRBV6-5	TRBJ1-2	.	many	CASSANRAVGYGYTF	TGTGCCAGCAGTGCGAACAGGGCAGTTGGTTATGGCTACACCTTC
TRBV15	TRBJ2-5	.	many	CATSRAGSQETQYF	TGTGCCACCAGCAGAGCTGGCAGCCAAGAGACCCAGTACTTC
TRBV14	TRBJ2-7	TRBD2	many	CASSQYPGGGLAGGAVYEQYF	TGTGCCAGCAGCCAATACCCCGGGGGGGGATTAGCGGGAGGTGCCGTCTACGAGCAGTACTTC
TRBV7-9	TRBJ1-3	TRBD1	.	CASSRTGVNTIYF	TGCGCCAGCAGCCGTACAGGGGTGAACACCATATATTTT
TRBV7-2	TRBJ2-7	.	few	CASSSGFHEQYF	TGTGCCAGCAGCTCAGGGTTCCACGAGCAGTACTTC
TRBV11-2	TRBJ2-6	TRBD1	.	CASSVHPGGTEAF	TGTGCCAGCAGCGTCCATCCAGGGGGCACTGAAGCTTTC
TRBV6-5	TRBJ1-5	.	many	CASSPGRTQPQHF	TGTGCCAGCAGCCCAGGGCGTACCCAGCCCCAGCATTTT
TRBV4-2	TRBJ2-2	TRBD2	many	CASSQVQRERTGELFF	TGTGCCAGCAGCCAAGTGCAGCGGGAGAGGACCGGGGAGCTGTTTTTT
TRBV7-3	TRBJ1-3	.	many	CASSPTNSGNTIYF	TGTGCCAGCAGCCCAACAAACTCTGGAAACACCATATATTTT